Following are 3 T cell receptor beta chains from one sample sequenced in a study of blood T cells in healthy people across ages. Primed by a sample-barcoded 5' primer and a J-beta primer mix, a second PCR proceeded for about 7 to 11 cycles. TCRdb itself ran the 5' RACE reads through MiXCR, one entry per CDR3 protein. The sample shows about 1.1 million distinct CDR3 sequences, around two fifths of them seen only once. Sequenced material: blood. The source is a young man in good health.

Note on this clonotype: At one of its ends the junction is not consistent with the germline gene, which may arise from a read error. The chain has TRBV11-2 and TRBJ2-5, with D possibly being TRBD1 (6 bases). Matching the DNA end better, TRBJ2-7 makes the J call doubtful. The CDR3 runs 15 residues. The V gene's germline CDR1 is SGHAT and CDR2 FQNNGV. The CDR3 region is CAGSFGDTMAYEQYF. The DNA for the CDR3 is TGTGCCGGCAGCTTTGGGGACACAATGGCCTACGAGCAGTACTTC.

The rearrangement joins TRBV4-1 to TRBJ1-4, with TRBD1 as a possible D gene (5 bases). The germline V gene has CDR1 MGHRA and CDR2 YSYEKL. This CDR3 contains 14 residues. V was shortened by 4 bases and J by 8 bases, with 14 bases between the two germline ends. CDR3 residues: CASSLNGAGEKLFF. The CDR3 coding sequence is TGCGCCAGCAGCCTTAACGGGGCTGGGGAAAAACTGTTTTTT.

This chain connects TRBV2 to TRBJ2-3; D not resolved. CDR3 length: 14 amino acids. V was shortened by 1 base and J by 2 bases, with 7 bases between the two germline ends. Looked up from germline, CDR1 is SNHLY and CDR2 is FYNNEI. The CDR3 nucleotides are TGTGCCAGCAGTGAAGTTTGGGACACAGATACGCAGTATTTT. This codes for CASSEVWDTDTQYF.